The subject of this entry is one T cell receptor (beta chain). A clone one base away is much larger, so this may be a read error. The TCR beta library used iRepertoire HTBI primers with Arm-PCR amplification of CDR3. One entry per CDR3 protein, called by TCRdb with MiXCR from the multiplex PCR reads. This table has around 400,000 distinct CDR3 sequences, about an eighth appearing once. As for time point: newly diagnosed GD, antithyroid drugs for less than 3 months. RNA extracted from PBMCs served as the sequencing template. This entry comes from a study of regulatory T cells in long-lasting Graves disease. This CDR3 has 14 residues. The V end lost 3 bases, the J end lost 5 bases, and 14 bases lay between the germline ends. Per the germline V gene, CDR1 is MNHNS and CDR2 is SASEGT. The sample was also linked to a second study, of T cells in Graves' hyperthyroidism and ophthalmopathy.

The TCR was taken from a woman aged 18-29 years with Graves disease. The chain uses TRBV6-1 and TRBJ2-7, with a tentative D call TRBD2 (5 bases). Sample: peripheral blood mononuclear cells (PBMCs), taken at new diagnosis, from a patient treated with antithyroid drugs. The CDR3 sequence is CASSDLRAANEQYF. CDR3 sequence (DNA): TGTGCCAGCAGTGATTTGAGGGCAGCTAACGAGCAGTACTTC.